These T cell receptor beta chains were read from a single sample in a study of regulatory T cells in long-lasting Graves disease. Using its own MiXCR run on the multiplex PCR reads, TCRdb lists one record per CDR3 protein. The repertoire holds about 290,000 distinct CDR3 sequences, with roughly 21% as singletons. The sample consisted of peripheral blood mononuclear cells (PBMCs), taken when the disease was refractory, from a patient treated with antithyroid drugs. The origin of the receptors is a female donor with Graves disease. Both conserved end residues are part of each CDR3. The order of the fields is V gene, J gene, CDR3 protein.

TRBV12-3/TRBV12-4	TRBJ1-2	CASSRQGGYGYTF
TRBV11-1	TRBJ2-5	CASSLGVAQETQYF
TRBV5-4	TRBJ1-2	CASSHPDSYGYTF
TRBV30	TRBJ2-7	CAWSVGTVVTYEQYF
TRBV29-1	TRBJ2-2	CSVGSPHNTGELFF
TRBV28	TRBJ1-1	CASSPGDRGYTEAFF
TRBV18	TRBJ2-7	CASSPLDGAYEQYF
TRBV5-1	TRBJ2-7	CASSPLYRGIDEQYF
TRBV28	TRBJ2-7	CASRSSSGPYEQYF
TRBV18	TRBJ1-1	CASSIRQRQYETTEAFF
TRBV12-3/TRBV12-4	TRBJ1-5	CASSPPGDSNQPQHF
TRBV30	TRBJ2-2	CARRPGRHTPQANTGELFF
TRBV12-3/TRBV12-4	TRBJ1-1	CASSFRGGMNTEAFF
TRBV12-3/TRBV12-4	TRBJ1-6	CASSFGTRNSPLHF
TRBV6-1	TRBJ2-2	CASGRLANTGELFF
TRBV29-1	TRBJ2-7	CSVRTGDTYEQYF
TRBV12-3/TRBV12-4	TRBJ1-5	CASRGQGGYQPQHF
TRBV29-1	TRBJ1-1	CSVEAYTEAFF
TRBV14	TRBJ1-6	CASSQLGANSPLHF
TRBV28	TRBJ2-1	CASSWGFNEQFF
TRBV20-1	TRBJ2-7	CSASVGSASYEQYF
TRBV7-9	TRBJ2-7	CASSFRQNYEQYF
TRBV7-2	TRBJ2-1	CASSFPSYEQFF
TRBV27	TRBJ1-1	CASSSPDLNTEAFF
TRBV6-2/TRBV6-3	TRBJ2-7	CASSEVRYSSYEQYF
TRBV10-3	TRBJ1-2	CAISDYTGGSYGYTF
TRBV6-2/TRBV6-3	TRBJ2-7	CASSYRSSGRATYEQYF
TRBV2	TRBJ1-2	CASSEGEYGYTF
TRBV29-1	TRBJ2-5	CSASYDPGGWETQYF
TRBV5-1	TRBJ2-1	CASSLFPSSYNEQFF
TRBV20-1	TRBJ2-7	CSAKGQPSSYEQYF
TRBV29-1	TRBJ2-7	CSVRNGEQYF